The rows below give T cell receptor beta chains drawn from one sample of a study of blood T cell repertoires in COVID-19. Assay: immunoSEQ multiplex PCR; the TCRdb copy retains only in-frame clones and omits some. This table holds a few hundred thousand clones, 80% to 90% found once. The sequencing input was PBMCs or T cells enriched from blood (not recorded which). These receptors all come from a woman in her fifties or sixties with acute COVID-19. The CDR3 runs from the conserved cysteine through the conserved F or W.

J gene,V gene,CDR3 protein
TRBJ2-1,TRBV19,CASNPLAGKSYNEQFF
TRBJ2-1,TRBV5-1,CASRAVRGNEQFF
TRBJ2-5,TRBV28,CASTVTDRGRETQYF
TRBJ2-2,TRBV28,CASSLRGTGELFF
TRBJ1-2,TRBV30,CAWNLALYGYTF
TRBJ1-1,TRBV18,CASSPAGQNTEAFF
TRBJ2-1,TRBV7-2,CASSLGGIGEQFF
TRBJ2-2,TRBV2,CASSDGLAGGTGELFF
TRBJ2-7,TRBV19,CASSIGPAGGYEQYF
TRBJ2-1,TRBV3-1/TRBV3-2,CASSRLAGVANEQFF
TRBJ1-5,TRBV28,CASSLQGGYQPQHF
TRBJ1-6,TRBV5-4,CASSLDRGPLHF
TRBJ2-7,TRBV19,CASQSHGEWSSYEQYF
TRBJ2-2,TRBV7-9,CASSTRGGVTGELFF
TRBJ1-1,TRBV28,CASTPRGVYTEAFF
TRBJ2-1,TRBV27,CASSPGQLRTSGRGEQFF
TRBJ1-4,TRBV11-2,CASSSTGTTNEKLFF